These 28 T cell receptor beta chains were sequenced from one sample in a study of blood T cells in healthy people across ages. A sample-barcoded 5' primer and a J-beta primer mix were used in a second PCR of roughly 6 to 11 cycles. TCRdb fed the 5' RACE reads into MiXCR, producing one record per CDR3 protein. The table includes about a million distinct CDR3 sequences, 40% to 60% detected once. The sequencing input was blood. These receptors all come from a man in his thirties or forties in good health.

The rearrangement uses TRBV6-2 or TRBV6-3 and TRBJ2-3, with 7 nucleotides matching TRBD1. The CDR3 runs to 15 residues. The germline V gene has CDR1 MNHEY and CDR2 SVGEGT. The ends lost 2 bases at V and 2 bases at J; junction bases unmatched: 4. The CDR3 spells CASSYGTENTDTQYF. CDR3 DNA sequence: TGTGCCAGCAGTTACGGGACAGAGAACACAGATACGCAGTATTTT.

V and J are TRBV25-1 and TRBJ1-2, with D maybe TRBD1 (6 bases). V was trimmed by 6 bases and J by 6 bases, leaving 17 bases between them. This CDR3 is 14 amino acids long. CDR1 and CDR2 from the germline V gene are MGHDK and SYGVNS. The CDR3 region is CASRASQGFDGYTF. CDR3 nucleotides: TGTGCCAGCAGAGCATCACAGGGTTTTGATGGCTACACCTTC.

This clonotype turned up a few times. The chain employs TRBV6-2 or TRBV6-3 and TRBJ2-5, with D unclear. V lost 6 bases and J 2 bases, leaving 10 bases between the germline ends. This CDR3 comprises 13 residues. Germline CDR1 and CDR2: MNHEY and SVGEGT. CDR3 amino acids: CASRIIQQETQYF. In DNA, the CDR3 is TGTGCCAGCAGAATTATACAGCAAGAGACCCAGTACTTC.

To note about this clonotype: A read error may be the cause here, since a much bigger clone is one base away. The J gene is TRBJ1-2, the V gene TRBV7-8, with D hard to call. Germline values: CDR1 SGHVS, CDR2 FQNEAQ. The CDR3 is made up of 12 amino acids. The CDR3 reads CAGSARNYGYTF. CDR3 DNA: TGTGCCGGCAGCGCCCGGAACTATGGCTACACCTTC. The full variable domain, in which reference TRBV7-8 and TRBJ1-2 provide the parts outside the CDR3, is GAGVSQSPRYKVAKRGQDVALRCDPISGHVSLFWYQQALGQGPEFLTYFQNEAQLDKSGLPSDRFFAERPEGSVSTLKIQRTQQEDSAVYLCAGSARNYGYTFGSGTRLTVV.

Comment on this clonotype: A read error may explain this, as a much larger clone is one base away. The chain combines TRBV6-6 with TRBJ2-6; D ambiguous. Germline CDR1 reads MNHNY; CDR2 reads SVGAGI (reference sequence). Trimming pared 3 bases from V and 5 bases from J, leaving 11 bases between. This CDR3 has 15 residues. CDR3 in amino acids: CASSYGTTWANVLTF. CDR3 bases: TGTGCCAGCAGTTATGGTACTACTTGGGCCAACGTCCTGACTTTC.

This chain uses TRBV10-3 with TRBJ2-7; D may correspond to TRBD1 or TRBD2 (7 bases each). The CDR3 spans 15 residues. The V gene lost 3 bases and the J gene lost 2 bases, with 14 bases spanning the gap. The germline CDR1 and CDR2 sequences are ENHRY and SYGVKD. The CDR3 loop reads CAISDDQGGPYEQYF. In DNA, the CDR3 is TGTGCCATCAGTGATGATCAGGGGGGGCCCTACGAGCAGTACTTC.

This chain uses TRBV9 with TRBJ2-3, with 10 bases aligning to TRBD2. Germline V gene lookup returns CDR1 SGDLS and CDR2 YYNGEE. The CDR3 is made up of 16 amino acids. Unmatched junction bases numbered 5, after V lost 0 bases and J lost 4 bases. Here the CDR3 reads CASSVESGGASDTQYF. The CDR3, as DNA: TGTGCCAGCAGCGTAGAAAGCGGGGGGGCTTCAGATACGCAGTATTTT. The variable domain in full, with the rest retrieved from reference TRBV9 and TRBJ2-3, is DSGVTQTPKHLITATGQRVTLRCSPRSGDLSVYWYQQSLDQGLQFLIQYYNGEERAKGNILERFSAQQFPDLHSELNLSSLELGDSALYFCASSVESGGASDTQYFGPGTRLTVL.

The gene calls are TRBV4-1 and TRBJ2-7, with D perhaps given as TRBD1 or TRBD2 (5 bases each). The CDR3 covers 16 residues. Germline V gives CDR1 MGHRA, CDR2 YSYEKL. Trimming pared 2 bases from V and 3 bases from J, leaving 17 bases between. The CDR3 nucleotides are TGCGCCAGCAGCCAAAAGAGTGGGACCTATCTCTACGAGCAGTACTTC. It specifies CASSQKSGTYLYEQYF.

The chain joins TRBV28 to TRBJ2-2; possibly TRBD1 for D (5 bases). Trimming removed 6 bases at V and 7 bases at J, with 12 bases between. Germline V gene data show CDR1 as MDHEN and CDR2 as SYDVKM. This CDR3 contains 13 residues. The CDR3 protein is CASRQGFGGELFF. The CDR3, as DNA: TGTGCCAGCAGGCAGGGATTCGGCGGGGAGCTGTTTTTT.

Only one count was recorded for this clonotype. The chain employs TRBV7-9 and TRBJ1-4; 7 bases line up with TRBD1. The ends lost 6 bases at V and 8 bases at J; junction bases unmatched: 18. Per germline, CDR1 SEHNR and CDR2 FQNEAQ (reference sequence). This CDR3 contains 17 residues. The chain's CDR3 is CASSDSQRQGLGEKLFF. DNA of the CDR3: TGTGCCAGCAGTGATTCTCAGCGACAGGGCTTAGGCGAAAAACTGTTTTTT.

The table lists this clonotype with a few counts. The chain uses TRBV5-1 and TRBJ2-3; D perhaps matches TRBD2 (6 bases). Trimming pared 4 bases from V and 4 bases from J, leaving 22 bases between. The V gene's germline CDR1 is SGHRS and CDR2 YFSETQ. The length of the CDR3 is 17 residues. The CDR3 DNA reads as TGCGCCAGCAGCCCCTCGCGCGGGATCAGGTTCTCAGATACGCAGTATTTT. It specifies CASSPSRGIRFSDTQYF.

The rearrangement uses TRBV20-1 and TRBJ2-5, with D perhaps matching TRBD2 (5 bases). Trimming left V 3 bases short and J 2 bases short, with 13 bases between. CDR1 and CDR2 (germline): DFQATT, SNEGSKA (reference sequence). The length of the CDR3 is 14 residues. The CDR3 DNA reads TGCAGTGCTAGGAAGTCCGGGATTCAAGAGACCCAGTACTTC. Its translation: CSARKSGIQETQYF.

J is TRBJ2-1 and V is TRBV20-1; D is unclear. Trimming removed 6 bases at V and 8 bases at J, with 11 bases between. The CDR3 covers 11 residues. CDR1 and CDR2 (germline): DFQATT, SNEGSKA (reference sequence). CDR3 amino acids: CSAVVSDEQFF. As DNA, the CDR3 is TGCAGTGCCGTAGTAAGCGATGAGCAGTTCTTC.

This clonotype was seen a few times. The chain combines TRBV7-2 with TRBJ2-7; D not certain. The CDR3 loop spans 12 amino acids. Trimming shortened V by 1 base and J by 6 bases, and 7 bases separated the two germline ends. Germline V lookup: CDR1 SGHTA, CDR2 FQGNSA. The DNA of the CDR3 is TGTGCCAGCAGCTTAGACTTCTCCGAGCAGTACTTC. Its protein is CASSLDFSEQYF.

Only one count was recorded for this clonotype. The J gene is TRBJ2-7, the V gene TRBV10-3; TRBD1 matches 9 bases. With V trimmed by 4 bases and J by 2 bases, 3 bases remained unmatched. CDR1 is ENHRY, CDR2 SYGVKD, per germline. The CDR3 consists of 14 residues. The CDR3 DNA is TGTGCCATCAGTGGGGACAGGGTGGCCTACGAGCAGTACTTC. It yields the protein CAISGDRVAYEQYF.

The V and J genes are TRBV4-1 and TRBJ2-3; TRBD1 aligns across 12 bases. The CDR3 totals 16 residues. Germline V gene data show CDR1 as MGHRA and CDR2 as YSYEKL. V dropped 4 bases and J dropped 3; count of bases not matched to a gene: 5. CDR3 DNA: TGCGCCAGCAGCCCCGGGACAGGGGGCGCAACAGATACGCAGTATTTT. Residues: CASSPGTGGATDTQYF.

The gene calls are TRBV20-1 and TRBJ2-3; D is possibly TRBD1 or TRBD2 (5 bases each). Germline V gene data show CDR1 as DFQATT and CDR2 as SNEGSKA (reference sequence). The CDR3 extends over 15 amino acids. Trimming took off 3 bases at V and 4 bases at J, with 17 bases between the two ends. CDR3 bases: TGCAGTGCTAGTCGTCCCGGGACGGGCCCAGATACGCAGTATTTT. It yields the protein CSASRPGTGPDTQYF.

The CDR3 reads CSTSRQGSNEQYF. CDR3 in DNA: TGCAGCACCAGCCGACAGGGGTCGAACGAGCAGTACTTC. This chain connects TRBV29-1 to TRBJ2-7; 8 nucleotides agree with TRBD1. The CDR3 covers 13 residues. Losses at the gene ends were 8 bases for V and 5 bases for J; bases not matched to a gene: 11. CDR1 is SQVTM, CDR2 ANQGSEA, per germline.

The chain joins TRBV4-2 to TRBJ2-1; 8 nucleotides match TRBD2. The germline V gene has CDR1 LGHNA and CDR2 YNFKEQ. The CDR3 loop spans 17 amino acids. The junction had 10 bases not matched to a gene; V was cut back by 0 bases and J by 6 bases. The CDR3: CASSQESVSGVLNEQFF. The CDR3 DNA sequence: TGTGCCAGCAGCCAAGAGTCGGTTAGCGGGGTCCTCAATGAGCAGTTCTTC.

This clonotype was observed a few times. This chain joins TRBV27 and TRBJ2-3, with TRBD1 identical over 8 bases. V lost 5 bases, J lost 3 bases, and 7 bases stayed unmatched. Germline V gene data show CDR1 as MNHEY and CDR2 as SMNVEV (reference sequence). CDR3 size: 15 residues. The CDR3 coding sequence is TGTGCCAGCAGTATACAGGGGGGAGCTACAGATACGCAGTATTTT. It is translated as CASSIQGGATDTQYF.

This clonotype was counted only a few times. This sequence joins TRBV6-2 or TRBV6-3 and TRBJ2-1, with 8 bases aligning to TRBD1. Germline values: CDR1 MNHEY, CDR2 SVGEGT. With 8 bases clipped from V and 6 bases from J, the junction kept 3 bases outside the gene matches. The CDR3 length is 12 residues. CDR3 amino acids: CASHRGTNEQFF. DNA for the CDR3: TGTGCCAGCCACAGGGGGACCAATGAGCAGTTCTTC.

The chain recombines TRBV25-1 with TRBJ1-5; D gene uncertain. The germline CDR1 and CDR2 sequences are MGHDK and SYGVNS. There are 16 residues in the CDR3. V lost 0 bases and J 1 base, leaving 10 bases between the germline ends. The CDR3, as DNA: TGTGCCAGCAGTGAATATGGCCCGGGGAGCAATCAGCCCCAGCATTTT. Translating it yields CASSEYGPGSNQPQHF.

This clonotype showed up just a few times. This chain joins TRBV4-2 and TRBJ1-6; the D is unclear. V lost 3 bases and J lost 3, with 12 bases in between. Germline V CDR1 and CDR2: LGHNA, YNFKEQ. This CDR3 comprises 16 residues. The CDR3 nucleotides are TGTGCCAGCAGCCATTCTCGGGAACTCTATAATTCACCCCTCCACTTT. Protein product: CASSHSRELYNSPLHF.

There are a few counts of this clonotype. The chain combines TRBV3-1 with TRBJ1-5; TRBD1 might be the D (6 bases). The CDR3 extends over 17 amino acids. Trimming shortened V by 4 bases and J by 5 bases, and 21 bases separated the two germline ends. Germline CDR1 and CDR2: LGHDT and YNNKEL (reference sequence). CDR3 sequence reads: CASSPKRGVGFDQPQHF. The CDR3 nucleotides read TGTGCCAGCAGCCCAAAAAGGGGGGTTGGGTTTGATCAGCCCCAGCATTTT.

The gene calls are TRBV5-1 and TRBJ2-3; D might be TRBD1 or TRBD2, each matching 6 bases. There are 16 residues in the CDR3. V lost 4 bases and J lost 1, with 16 bases in between. Germline-derived CDR1 and CDR2 are SGHRS and YFSETQ. The CDR3 spells CASSLGSGAGTDTQYF. The DNA of the CDR3 is TGCGCCAGCAGCCTCGGATCGGGGGCCGGCACAGATACGCAGTATTTT.

This sequence joins TRBV19 and TRBJ1-1; D remains unclear. V was cut by 6 bases and J by 3 bases, with 20 bases left in between. The CDR3 is 16 residues long. The germline gives CDR1 LNHDA, CDR2 SQIVND (reference sequence). Here the CDR3 reads CASSPNFRGRDTEAFF. CDR3 nucleotide sequence: TGTGCCAGTAGCCCCAATTTTCGAGGGCGAGACACTGAAGCTTTCTTT. Complete variable domain (other parts from reference TRBV19 and TRBJ1-1): DGGITQSPKYLFRKEGQNVTLSCEQNLNHDAMYWYRQDPGQGLRLIYYSQIVNDFQKGDIAEGYSVSREKKESFPLTVTSAQKNPTAFYLCASSPNFRGRDTEAFFGQGTRLTVV.

The chain couples TRBV7-9 to TRBJ1-1, with D unresolved. CDR1 is SEHNR and CDR2 is FQNEAQ in the germline V gene (reference sequence). This CDR3 has 13 amino acids. Deletions cut 4 bases from V and 1 base from J, with 7 bases between. The CDR3 is CASSSNGNTEAFF. CDR3 DNA sequence: TGTGCCAGCAGCTCCAACGGGAACACTGAAGCTTTCTTT.

This sequence joins TRBV20-1 and TRBJ1-4; weak D call: TRBD1 (5 bases). CDR1 is DFQATT, CDR2 SNEGSKA, per germline (reference sequence). This CDR3 has 14 residues. The ends were cut back, 6 bases at V and 8 bases at J, with 19 bases in the middle. Here the CDR3 DNA reads TGCAGTGCCCCTGCCCAGGGTCTAGTCGAAAAACTGTTTTTT. The encoded protein is CSAPAQGLVEKLFF.